These T cell receptor beta chains were read from a single sample in a study of regulatory T cells in long-lasting Graves disease. TCRdb reanalysed the multiplex PCR reads using MiXCR and keeps one entry per CDR3 protein. The sample includes fewer than 650,000 distinct CDR3 sequences, roughly 15% of them seen just once. A further study also used this sample, focusing on T cells in Graves' hyperthyroidism and ophthalmopathy.

The sequences come from peripheral blood mononuclear cells (PBMCs), collected at new diagnosis, from a patient treated with antithyroid drugs. Source of these receptors: a woman in her 30s with Graves disease. CDR3s include the opening cysteine and the closing phenylalanine or tryptophan. D genes are given only for firm matches. Expanded clones are given a class, and other clones once, few, many or no size at all.

clone_size	d_call	v_call	cdr3_length	j_call	cdr3_nt	cdr3_aa
NA	NA	TRBV20-1	14	TRBJ2-5	TGCAGTGGGGGGATGATAGCGGGACAGGAGACCCAGTACTTC	CSGGMIAGQETQYF
NA	NA	TRBV28	16	TRBJ2-1	TGTGCCAGCAGTTTTACGCCCAGTATGGTATACAATGAGCAGTTCTTC	CASSFTPSMVYNEQFF
many	TRBD1	TRBV12-3/TRBV12-4	14	TRBJ1-2	TGTGCCAGCAGTAAGGAGGGACAGGGGCTTAGCTACACCTTC	CASSKEGQGLSYTF
many	NA	TRBV2	13	TRBJ1-2	TGTGCCAGTGCAACCGACGGAATCTATGGCTACACCTTC	CASATDGIYGYTF
few	TRBD1	TRBV6-9	18	TRBJ1-6	TGTGCCAGCAGTTTCTCTTCCGGGACAGGGGGGTATAATTCACCCCTCCACTTT	CASSFSSGTGGYNSPLHF
many	NA	TRBV27	15	TRBJ2-7	TGTGCCAGCAGCGTCTGGGTCTCGGGTCCTTACGAGCAGTACTTC	CASSVWVSGPYEQYF
many	NA	TRBV2	12	TRBJ1-1	TGTGCCAGCAGTGACCTTAACACTGAAGCTTTCTTT	CASSDLNTEAFF
many	NA	TRBV6-6	18	TRBJ2-1	TGTGCCAGCAGTTACTCGGAGGGCCTGTCGGCGCAGGGAGAGGGGCAGTTCTTC	CASSYSEGLSAQGEGQFF
NA	TRBD2	TRBV29-1	15	TRBJ2-3	TGCAGCGTTGGGCGGGGGGCTTGGGACACAGATACGCAGTATTTT	CSVGRGAWDTDTQYF
few	TRBD1	TRBV20-1	16	TRBJ1-5	TGCAGTGCTAGGGGCCCCTTTGACAGGGGGCATCAGCCCCAGCATTTT	CSARGPFDRGHQPQHF
NA	TRBD1	TRBV20-1	19	TRBJ2-4	TGCAGTGGCACTCAATCCGGGACAGGGTTCCTTCTAGCCAAAAACATTCAGTACTTC	CSGTQSGTGFLLAKNIQYF
NA	TRBD2	TRBV7-3	15	TRBJ2-3	TGTGCCAGCAGCGCCGCGGGGGGGAGCACAGATACGCAGTATTTT	CASSAAGGSTDTQYF
many	NA	TRBV2	13	TRBJ2-5	TGTGCCAGCAGGTTTTCCAGGGGCGAGACCCAGTACTTC	CASRFSRGETQYF
many	NA	TRBV14	12	TRBJ1-1	TGTGCCTCCGGGCAGGCGAACACTGAAGCTTTCTTT	CASGQANTEAFF
NA	NA	TRBV4-1	18	TRBJ2-5	TGCGCCAGCAGCCAGGGAAGAGGGACCGATTCCCGCCAAGAGACCCAGTACTTC	CASSQGRGTDSRQETQYF
many	NA	TRBV2	15	TRBJ2-7	TGTGCCAGCATTCCGCTGGGGGAAGAAGGCAACGAGCAGTACTTC	CASIPLGEEGNEQYF
few	TRBD1	TRBV28	15	TRBJ2-2	TGTGCCAGCAGATCCGACAGGGGGTGGGCCGGGGAGCTGTTTTTT	CASRSDRGWAGELFF
many	NA	TRBV20-1	14	TRBJ2-2	TGCAGTGCCCTAGACTACATGGGCGCCGGGGAGCTGTTTTTT	CSALDYMGAGELFF
few	TRBD2	TRBV3-1	15	TRBJ2-7	TGTGCCAGCAGCCAAGAGCTCGGGGGGAGGCACGAGCAGTACTTC	CASSQELGGRHEQYF
few	NA	TRBV7-2	12	TRBJ1-6	TGTGCCAGCAGCTTGCTACCCGGACCCCTCCACTTT	CASSLLPGPLHF
once	TRBD1	TRBV6-2/TRBV6-3	14	TRBJ1-3	TGTGCCAGCAGTACCATGGGACAGGGAAACACCATATATTTT	CASSTMGQGNTIYF
few	NA	TRBV18	15	TRBJ2-1	TGTGCCAGCTCACCTGGACAGCTCACCTACAATGAGCAGTTCTTC	CASSPGQLTYNEQFF
NA	NA	TRBV6-1	14	TRBJ1-3	TGTGCCAGCACTACCCCCCTCTCTGGAAACACCATATATTTT	CASTTPLSGNTIYF
NA	NA	TRBV19	14	TRBJ2-7	TGTGCCAGTAGTATTCGGGGGCACGGCGACGAGCAGTACTTC	CASSIRGHGDEQYF
many	TRBD1	TRBV20-1	15	TRBJ2-7	TGCAGTGCTAGCCCCGCTGGGACAGAGAACTACGAGCAGTACTTC	CSASPAGTENYEQYF
NA	TRBD1	TRBV2	20	TRBJ1-1	TGTGCCAGCTTGACTCTTTCTTTTGGGGACAGGGGTAGAGGTGACACTGAAGCTTTCTTT	CASLTLSFGDRGRGDTEAFF
many	NA	TRBV2	16	TRBJ2-6	TGTGCCAGCAGCCAAACCCCCGGGCCCGGGGCCAACGTCCTGACTTTC	CASSQTPGPGANVLTF
NA	NA	TRBV30	11	TRBJ1-2	TGTGCCTGGAACAGGGAATACGGCTACACCTTC	CAWNREYGYTF
few	TRBD2	TRBV6-1	16	TRBJ2-1	TGTGCCAGCAGGGGACTAGCGGGAGGTACGGACAATGAGCAGTTCTTC	CASRGLAGGTDNEQFF
few	NA	TRBV9	16	TRBJ1-4	TGTGCCAGCAGCGTTGGACCCTCGGTGGTTAATGAAAAACTGTTTTTT	CASSVGPSVVNEKLFF
many	TRBD2	TRBV2	16	TRBJ2-5	TGTGCCAGCAGTGAAGTTGCGGGAGGGCCTAGAGAGACCCAGTACTTC	CASSEVAGGPRETQYF
NA	TRBD1	TRBV7-2	13	TRBJ2-2	TGTGCCGAGGGGGCTAAGAACACCGGGGAGCTGTTTTTT	CAEGAKNTGELFF
many	TRBD1	TRBV29-1	16	TRBJ1-1	TGCAGCGTGGACAGACAGGGGACCGTACTGAACACTGAAGCTTTCTTT	CSVDRQGTVLNTEAFF
NA	NA	TRBV20-1	10	TRBJ2-4	TGCAGTGCTACCAAAAACATTCAGTACTTC	CSATKNIQYF
NA	NA	TRBV30	13	TRBJ2-3	TGTGCCTGGAGTTCTATGGGTTCAGATACGCAGTATTTT	CAWSSMGSDTQYF
many	NA	TRBV30	14	TRBJ2-2	TGTGCCTGGAGTGCTCGGGGGAACACCGGGGAGCTGTTTTTT	CAWSARGNTGELFF
NA	TRBD2	TRBV20-1	16	TRBJ2-3	TGCAGTGCTAACTCCGTGACTAGCGGGAACACAGATTCGCAGTATTTT	CSANSVTSGNTDSQYF
many	NA	TRBV10-3	17	TRBJ1-1	TGTGCCATCAGTGACCTGGGCCCCCGGGGGCGCGGGACTGAAGCTTTCTTT	CAISDLGPRGRGTEAFF
few	TRBD2	TRBV7-9	18	TRBJ2-2	TGTGCCAGCAGCTTCCCTGGGACTAGCGGAGAACACACCGGGGAGCTGTTTTTT	CASSFPGTSGEHTGELFF
NA	NA	TRBV6-5	14	TRBJ2-1	TGTGCCAGCAGTTGGTCCCTTCCCAAGAATGAGCAGTTCTTC	CASSWSLPKNEQFF
NA	NA	TRBV20-1	14	TRBJ1-4	TGCAGTGCTAGAAGGGGTGCAACTAATGAAAAACTGTTTTTT	CSARRGATNEKLFF
many	NA	TRBV29-1	12	TRBJ1-4	TGCAGCGTTGTGGGGGGGGATGAAAAACTGTTTTTT	CSVVGGDEKLFF